This section outlines one T cell receptor beta chain sequence together with its context. Its antigen is unidentified. Specified treatment: about 20 received Ad26.COV2.S at low or high dose, single or two shots; 5 received placebo; per-sample allocation not given. Samples came from day 63 after the first vaccine or placebo injection. The data were taken from a study of Ad26.COV2.S vaccination and SARS-CoV-2 variants. Findings and limits, study-wide: The authors reported substantial breadth in spike-specific CD8+ and CD4+ T cell responses after vaccination. Researchers cautioned that TCR breadth and depth analyses may have underestimated total T cell responses.

This table comes from immunoSEQ multiplex PCR, and its TCRdb copy is limited to in-frame clones, with some not included. The data hold about half a million clones, with about nine tenths observed a single time. Trimming took 8 bases from V and 8 from J, leaving 21 bases between them. Germline loops: CDR1 LNHDA, CDR2 SQIVND (reference sequence). The CDR3 covers 15 residues. This specimen consisted of peripheral blood, obtained in a trial of Ad26.COV2.S vaccine versus placebo. The chain is built from TRBV19 and TRBJ1-4; a weak D match, TRBD1 (6 bases). This TCR was recovered from a person aged 18-65 years who received the Ad26.COV2.S COVID-19 vaccine or a placebo. DNA of the CDR3: TGTGCCAGTGCCGGGACAACTTACCGCGAGGAAAAACTGTTTTTT. Translating it yields CASAGTTYREEKLFF.